This TCR beta chain was captured in a study of T cells in Graves' hyperthyroidism and ophthalmopathy. Study-wide results and caveats: In validation, the model predicted ophthalmopathy. These predictions came a median about 6 months before onset. Researchers report that a 13 V-J model separated ophthalmopathy from stable hyperthyroidism.

Note on this clonotype: Antigen: not known.

The germline gives CDR1 DFQATT, CDR2 SNEGSKA (reference sequence). This CDR3 comprises 18 residues. V lost 0 bases and J lost 2; bases outside the gene matches: 8. Regions amplified from RNA transcripts were the TCR beta CDR3 regions. Researchers ran a first-round RT-PCR on the TCR CDR3 using the HTBI primer set. TCRdb redid the calling of the multiplex PCR reads with MiXCR, one entry per CDR3 protein. The sample has about 420,000 distinct CDR3 sequences, approximately 14% seen once. The receptor was isolated from a young woman with Graves' hyperthyroidism. The sample taken for sequencing was blood. V and J are TRBV20-1 and TRBJ2-5; 14 nucleotides match TRBD2. The CDR3 sequence is CSARERTSGGPRQETQYF. CDR3 DNA: TGCAGTGCTAGAGAACGGACTAGCGGGGGGCCTAGGCAAGAGACCCAGTACTTC.